Listed here are 10 T cell receptor beta chains from one sample, sequenced in a study of early stage breast cancer tumors. Repertoires were generated with immunoSEQ multiplex PCR, while TCRdb's copy carries only in-frame clones and drops some. The sample gives 20,000 to 25,000 clones, about 76% of which show up once; about 27% is in the top ten. Sequencing was carried out using blood. All receptors come from a person aged 60 to 70 with breast cancer.

This clone has just one count. The gene calls are TRBV5-4 and TRBJ2-7; 8 bases map to TRBD2. Germline V gene lookup returns CDR1 SGHNT and CDR2 YYREEE (reference sequence). The ends lost 7 bases at V and 6 bases at J; junction bases unmatched: 12. The CDR3 length is 14 residues. The CDR3 sequence is CASRTSGSLGEQYF. The CDR3 nucleotides are TGTGCCAGCCGTACGAGCGGGAGTCTAGGCGAGCAGTACTTC.

The gene calls are TRBV11-2 and TRBJ1-3, with TRBD1 matching 7 bases. Germline-derived CDR1 and CDR2 are SGHAT and FQNNGV. The V and J ends lost 1 base and 1 base, in that order; junction bases with no gene match: 4. The CDR3 sequence is 16 residues long. The CDR3 region has the DNA TGTGCCAGCAGCTTAGTAAGGGGGCCGTCTGGAAACACCATATATTTT. Protein sequence: CASSLVRGPSGNTIYF.

This rearrangement joins TRBV6-5 to TRBJ1-2; the D gene is possibly TRBD1 (6 bases). This CDR3 is built from 13 residues. Trimming stripped 4 bases from V and 7 bases from J, with 13 bases between. Germline CDR1 MNHEY, CDR2 SVGAGI. In DNA form, the CDR3 reads TGTGCCAGCAGTTCCGACAAGACAGGTGGCTACACCTTC. Translating gives CASSSDKTGGYTF.

This clone was seen more than once but under ten times. This CDR3 reads CASSFDPSTYNEQFF. The CDR3 bases are TGTGCCAGCAGCTTCGACCCGAGCACCTACAATGAGCAGTTCTTC. The chain employs TRBV7-2 and TRBJ2-1; no definite D call. V was pared by 3 bases and J by 2 bases, with 11 bases between. The CDR3 loop spans 15 amino acids. Germline V gene sequence: CDR1 SGHTA, CDR2 FQGNSA.

The chain is built from TRBV5-1 and TRBJ2-3; D gene ambiguous. Trimming took 4 bases from V and 6 from J, leaving 9 bases between them. CDR1 and CDR2 (germline): SGHRS, YFSETQ. This CDR3 has 12 amino acids. The CDR3 DNA reads as TGCGCCAGCAGCGGAACAGCTGATACGCAGTATTTT. Translated: CASSGTADTQYF.

The V call is TRBV6-6, the J call TRBJ1-5, with 9 positions matching TRBD1. The junction had 9 bases not matched to a gene; V was cut back by 8 bases and J by 7 bases. Germline assignment: CDR1 MNHNY and CDR2 SVGAGI (reference sequence). CDR3 length equals 14 residues. The CDR3 spells CASATGTGYQPQHF. CDR3 DNA sequence: TGTGCCAGCGCAACCGGGACAGGGTACCAGCCCCAGCATTTT.

The rearrangement joins TRBV6-1 to TRBJ2-2; no firm D call. Germline V gives CDR1 MNHNS, CDR2 SASEGT. The CDR3 runs 14 residues. V was clipped by 1 base and J by 1 base, with 4 bases between them. For the CDR3, the DNA is TGTGCCAGCAGTGAAGATTGGAACACCGGGGAGCTGTTTTTT. It encodes CASSEDWNTGELFF.

This rearrangement joins TRBV30 to TRBJ1-2; D is perhaps TRBD1 (6 bases). This CDR3 contains 14 residues. V lost 3 bases and J 4 bases, leaving 15 bases between the germline ends. Germline V lookup: CDR1 GTSNPN, CDR2 SVGIG (reference sequence). CDR3 amino acids: CAWRVSGGGYGYTF. CDR3 sequence (DNA): TGTGCCTGGAGGGTCTCTGGGGGCGGCTATGGCTACACCTTC.

In DNA, the CDR3 is TGCGCCAGCAGCCCGGGACAGCGCCAAGAGACCCAGTACTTC. Encoded protein: CASSPGQRQETQYF. The J gene is TRBJ2-5, the V gene TRBV5-1; TRBD1 aligns across 7 bases. The V gene end was trimmed by 4 bases and the J gene end by 1 base; junction bases not matched to a gene: 4. The CDR3 contains 14 residues. Germline V gene data show CDR1 as SGHRS and CDR2 as YFSETQ.

CDR3 residues: CASSLSGRASNEQFF. In nucleotides, the CDR3 is TGTGCCAGCAGCCTTAGCGGGAGGGCGTCGAATGAGCAGTTCTTC. The chain recombines TRBV7-8 with TRBJ2-1, with 11 positions matching TRBD2. The CDR3 extends over 15 amino acids. Germline values: CDR1 SGHVS, CDR2 FQNEAQ. With V trimmed by 5 bases and J by 7 bases, 7 bases remained unmatched. The variable domain in full, completed from reference TRBV7-8 and TRBJ2-1, reads GAGVSQSPRYKVAKRGQDVALRCDPISGHVSLFWYQQALGQGPEFLTYFQNEAQLDKSGLPSDRFFAERPEGSVSTLKIQRTQQEDSAVYLCASSLSGRASNEQFFGPGTRLTVL.